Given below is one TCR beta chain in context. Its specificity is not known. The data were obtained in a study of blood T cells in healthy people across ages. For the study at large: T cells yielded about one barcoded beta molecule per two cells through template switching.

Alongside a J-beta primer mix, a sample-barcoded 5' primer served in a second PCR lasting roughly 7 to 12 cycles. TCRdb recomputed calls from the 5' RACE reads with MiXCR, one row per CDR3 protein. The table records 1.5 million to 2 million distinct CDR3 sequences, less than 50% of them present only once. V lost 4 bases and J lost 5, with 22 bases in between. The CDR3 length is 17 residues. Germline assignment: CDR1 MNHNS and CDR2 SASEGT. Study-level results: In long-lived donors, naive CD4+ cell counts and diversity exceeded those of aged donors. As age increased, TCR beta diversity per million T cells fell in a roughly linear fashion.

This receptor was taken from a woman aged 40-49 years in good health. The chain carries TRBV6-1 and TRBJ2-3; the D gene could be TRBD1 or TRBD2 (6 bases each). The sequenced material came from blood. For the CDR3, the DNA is TGTGCCAGCAGTGCAACCCTGAGGGGGGTCTTCGTAGATACGCAGTATTTT. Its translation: CASSATLRGVFVDTQYF.